Listed below are T cell receptor beta chains from one sample, sequenced in a study of Ad26.COV2.S vaccination and SARS-CoV-2 variants. TCRdb's copy holds only in-frame clones and misses some; the assay was immunoSEQ multiplex PCR. The table lists about 180,000 clones, around nine tenths of them singletons. Sequenced material: peripheral blood, taken after recovery from COVID-19. Every receptor here comes from a human donor who had recovered from COVID-19. Each CDR3 is given with its conserved first and last residue. The order of the fields is clone size, V gene, D gene, J gene, CDR3 DNA, CDR3 protein. A D gene is named only where the DNA matches it firmly. Rows may omit the clone size; those that give it use once, few, many or a size class.

once	TRBV18	TRBD1	TRBJ1-1	TGTGCCAGCTCACCACGGTGGCAGGGGGGACAGAACACTGAAGCTTTCTTT	CASSPRWQGGQNTEAFF
once	TRBV3-1/TRBV3-2	NA	TRBJ1-2	TGTGCCAGCAGCCAAGGGACACTCGGCTACACCTTC	CASSQGTLGYTF
NA	TRBV20-1	NA	TRBJ2-7	TGCAGTGCTAGTCCCGGGGGTGACTACGAGCAGTACTTC	CSASPGGDYEQYF
NA	TRBV18	NA	TRBJ1-4	TGTGCCAGCTCCCAAGACCGTCTCCTTAATGAAAAACTGTTTTTT	CASSQDRLLNEKLFF
once	TRBV19	TRBD1	TRBJ1-4	TGTGCCAGTAGTATCGGACAGGCCCCGGCCGCAAAACTGTTTTTT	CASSIGQAPAAKLFF
NA	TRBV3-1/TRBV3-2	TRBD2	TRBJ2-1	TGTGCCAGCAAACCTAGCGGGGCCGACCATGAGCAGTTCTTC	CASKPSGADHEQFF
NA	TRBV28	NA	TRBJ2-7	TGTGCCAGCAGTACGGGTTACGAGCAGTACTTC	CASSTGYEQYF
NA	TRBV4-1	TRBD1	TRBJ2-1	TGCGCCAGCAGCCAAACTACAGGGGCTAACTACAATGAGCAGTTCTTC	CASSQTTGANYNEQFF
once	TRBV5-4	NA	TRBJ2-3	TGTGCCAGCAGTTTCGTAGCGACCCCATCATCTAGCACAGATACGCAGTATTTT	CASSFVATPSSSTDTQYF
NA	TRBV7-6	TRBD2	TRBJ2-1	TGTGCCAGCAGGCCGGGACTAGCGGGAGCCTACAATGAGCAGTTCTTC	CASRPGLAGAYNEQFF
NA	TRBV18	NA	TRBJ2-7	TGTGCCAGCTCACCAGGGTATGAAAGGGAGCAGTACTTC	CASSPGYEREQYF
NA	TRBV7-9	NA	TRBJ1-4	TGTGCCAGCAGCTTTTACAGCAGTGAAAAACTGTTTTTT	CASSFYSSEKLFF
NA	TRBV5-8	NA	TRBJ2-7	TGTGCCAGCAGCTTCAGGGATTGGTCCTACGAGCAGTACTTC	CASSFRDWSYEQYF
NA	TRBV19	TRBD2	TRBJ2-3	TGTGCCAGTAGGTCCGCAGCGGGAGTGTCGGGAGATACGCAGTATTTT	CASRSAAGVSGDTQYF
NA	TRBV29-1	TRBD1	TRBJ1-1	TGCAGCGTTGATGGACAGGGAAACACTGAAGCTTTCTTT	CSVDGQGNTEAFF
NA	TRBV7-3	NA	TRBJ2-7	TGTGCCAGCAGCTTTACAGGAGGCGAGCAGTACTTC	CASSFTGGEQYF
NA	TRBV29-1	NA	TRBJ1-2	TGCAGCGTACAAGACCGGGACACCCCCTATGGCTACACCTTC	CSVQDRDTPYGYTF
NA	TRBV27	TRBD1	TRBJ1-2	TGTGCCAGCAGTCCCGGACAGGGTCGAGGCTACACCTTC	CASSPGQGRGYTF
NA	TRBV6-1	NA	TRBJ1-2	TGTGCCAGCAGTGAAGTGGGGGTCTATGGCTACACCTTC	CASSEVGVYGYTF
once	TRBV19	TRBD1	TRBJ2-3	TGTGCCAGTTCAATTGGGGACAGGGGGTTAAAAGGACGAGATACGCAGTATTTT	CASSIGDRGLKGRDTQYF
NA	TRBV6-5	NA	TRBJ2-2	TGTGCCAGCAGTTATGTGCTGGCCTCATACACCGGGGAGCTGTTTTTT	CASSYVLASYTGELFF
NA	TRBV6-6	NA	TRBJ2-2	TGTGCCAGCCTCCTCCACGCGAACACCGGGGAGCTGTTTTTT	CASLLHANTGELFF
NA	TRBV6-4	NA	TRBJ2-3	TGTGCCAGCAGTGAGGGGGGAGGGGGTACGCAGTATTTT	CASSEGGGGTQYF
NA	TRBV7-8	NA	TRBJ1-6	TGTGCCAGCAGCTTATTACAGATACTAAGCTCCTATAATTCACCCCTCCACTTT	CASSLLQILSSYNSPLHF
NA	TRBV6-5	TRBD1	TRBJ1-1	TGTGCCAGCAGTTACTCGACAGGGTATGGGGACACTGAAGCTTTCTTT	CASSYSTGYGDTEAFF
NA	TRBV23-1	NA	TRBJ1-1	TGCGCCAGCAGTCTACCCCGACAGAACACTGAAGCTTTCTTT	CASSLPRQNTEAFF
NA	TRBV16	NA	TRBJ1-2	TGTGCCAGCAGCCAAGGCTCCAACTATGGCTACACCTTC	CASSQGSNYGYTF
once	TRBV5-1	TRBD1	TRBJ2-1	TGCGCCAGCAGGGTTTCCGGGACAGGGGGCTTTTATTCAGATAAGCAGTTCTTC	CASRVSGTGGFYSDKQFF
NA	TRBV9	TRBD1	TRBJ1-1	TGTGCCAGCAGCCCGACCTCGGACAGGGGAGCTGAAGCTTTCTTT	CASSPTSDRGAEAFF
NA	TRBV28	TRBD2	TRBJ2-3	TGTGCCAGCAGCCCACTAGCGGACCACGGAACAGATACGCAGTATTTT	CASSPLADHGTDTQYF
NA	TRBV7-9	NA	TRBJ2-2	TGTGCCAGCAGCTCTCTTTACAGGGTCCCCGGGGAGCTGTTTTTT	CASSSLYRVPGELFF
NA	TRBV7-2	TRBD2	TRBJ2-5	TGTGCCAGCTGCGGGGGACTAGCCCAAGAGACCCAGTACTTC	CASCGGLAQETQYF
NA	TRBV5-1	NA	TRBJ2-5	TGCGCCAGCAGCTCCCTGGTGGGCGGGGCATCAGCAGAGACCCAGTACTTC	CASSSLVGGASAETQYF
NA	TRBV2	TRBD1	TRBJ2-2	TGTGCCAGGGGGACAGGGACGTTAACCGGGGAGCTGTTTTTT	CARGTGTLTGELFF
NA	TRBV10-1	TRBD1	TRBJ1-1	TGCGCCAGCAGTGAGAATCCGCAGGGGGCTGAATTAGCTGAAGCTTTCTTT	CASSENPQGAELAEAFF
NA	TRBV6-6	TRBD2	TRBJ2-7	TGTGCCAGCAGCCACCATAGCGGGAGCAATATATACGAGCAGTACTTC	CASSHHSGSNIYEQYF
NA	TRBV11-3	NA	TRBJ1-2	TGTGCCAGCAGCTTCCGGGGGTACTATGGCTACACCTTC	CASSFRGYYGYTF
few	TRBV2	TRBD1	TRBJ1-5	TGTGCCAGCAGCAAAGTCCCCGGGACAGGGAACGGGAACAATCAGCCCCAGCATTTT	CASSKVPGTGNGNNQPQHF
NA	TRBV4-1	TRBD1	TRBJ1-2	TGCGCCAGCAGCCAAGGACTGACAGGGATTTTCGGCTACACCTTC	CASSQGLTGIFGYTF